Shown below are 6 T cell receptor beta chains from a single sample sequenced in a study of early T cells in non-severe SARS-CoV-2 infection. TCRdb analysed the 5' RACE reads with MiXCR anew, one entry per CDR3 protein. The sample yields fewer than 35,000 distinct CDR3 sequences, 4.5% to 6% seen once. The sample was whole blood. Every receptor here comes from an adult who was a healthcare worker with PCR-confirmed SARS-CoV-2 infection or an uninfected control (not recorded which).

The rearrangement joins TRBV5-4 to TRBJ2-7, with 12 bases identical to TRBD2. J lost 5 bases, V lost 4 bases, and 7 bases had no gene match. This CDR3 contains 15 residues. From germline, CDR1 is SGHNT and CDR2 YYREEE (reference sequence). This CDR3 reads CASSPGLAGLHEQYV. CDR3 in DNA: TGTGCCAGCAGCCCGGGACTAGCGGGTCTCCACGAGCAGTACGTC.

The CDR3 nucleotides are TGTGCCAGTAACCAACGGGGGCAGCTGAACTATGGCTACACCTTC. Translated: CASNQRGQLNYGYTF. The chain has TRBV19 and TRBJ1-2; tentative D call: TRBD1 (6 bases). CDR1 and CDR2 (germline): LNHDA, SQIVND (reference sequence). V was trimmed by 7 bases and J by 2 bases, leaving 17 bases between them. The CDR3 spans 15 residues. The whole variable domain, remainder taken from reference TRBV19 and TRBJ1-2, is DGGITQSPKYLFRKEGQNVTLSCEQNLNHDAMYWYRQDPGQGLRLIYYSQIVNDFQKGDIAEGYSVSREKKESFPLTVTSAQKNPTAFYLCASNQRGQLNYGYTFGSGTRLTVV.

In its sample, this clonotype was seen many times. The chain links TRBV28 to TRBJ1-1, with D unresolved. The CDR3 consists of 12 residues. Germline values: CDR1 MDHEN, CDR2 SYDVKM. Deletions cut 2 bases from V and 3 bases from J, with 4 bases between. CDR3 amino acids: CASSLQHTEAFF. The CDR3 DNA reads TGTGCCAGCAGTTTACAGCACACTGAAGCTTTCTTT.

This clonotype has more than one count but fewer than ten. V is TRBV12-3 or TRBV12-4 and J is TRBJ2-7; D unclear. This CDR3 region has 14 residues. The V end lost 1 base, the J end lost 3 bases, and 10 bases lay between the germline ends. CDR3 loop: CASSLGLYGYEQYV. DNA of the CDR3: TGTGCCAGCAGTTTAGGCCTATATGGCTACGAGCAGTACGTC.

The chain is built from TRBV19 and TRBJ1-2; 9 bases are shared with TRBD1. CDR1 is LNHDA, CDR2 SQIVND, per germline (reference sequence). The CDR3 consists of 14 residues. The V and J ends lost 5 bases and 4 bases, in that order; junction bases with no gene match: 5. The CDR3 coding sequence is TGTGCCAGTAGTCGGGACAGGGTCACCTATGGCTACACCTTC. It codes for CASSRDRVTYGYTF.

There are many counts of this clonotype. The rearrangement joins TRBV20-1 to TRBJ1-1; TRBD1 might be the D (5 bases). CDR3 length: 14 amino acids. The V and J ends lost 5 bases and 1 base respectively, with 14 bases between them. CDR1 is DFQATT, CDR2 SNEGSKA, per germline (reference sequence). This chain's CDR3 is CSAGPGTGNTEAFF. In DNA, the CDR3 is TGCAGTGCTGGACCCGGGACGGGGAACACTGAAGCTTTCTTT.